Here is one T cell receptor (beta chain) with its context. Only in-frame clones appear in the TCRdb table, and some are missing; sequencing was by immunoSEQ multiplex PCR. The sample holds about 59,000 clones, around 77% seen once. The data were obtained in a study of blood T cell repertoires in COVID-19. Trimming left V 6 bases short and J 3 bases short, with 9 bases between. From germline, CDR1 is SGHAT and CDR2 FQNNGV. The CDR3 runs 12 residues. The gene calls are TRBV11-2 and TRBJ2-7, with D possibly being TRBD1 (5 bases). The clonotype comes from a man aged 55 to 70 with acute or convalescent COVID-19. Sequenced sample: peripheral blood. The CDR3 loop is CASSPGIYEQYF. CDR3 nucleotide sequence: TGTGCCAGCAGTCCAGGGATCTACGAGCAGTACTTC.